A single T cell receptor beta chain is shown here with its context. CDR3 size: 13 residues. Germline V CDR1 and CDR2: GTSNPN, SVGIG (reference sequence). Trimming removed 0 bases at V and 0 bases at J, with 5 bases between. Original handling: It was from reference gene primer amplification that nucleated cell counts were estimated. Here immunoSEQ multiplex PCR was the method, and the copy in TCRdb shows in-frame clones only, minus some. Clone size and the V and J calls come from that table; the DNA yielded D and trimming. The data show about 140,000 clones, over 80% seen once. The sample comes from a study of blood T cell repertoires in COVID-19.

The receptor's source is a man between 60 and 70 years old with active or convalescent COVID-19. Sequenced material: peripheral blood. V and J are TRBV30 and TRBJ1-1; D ambiguous. The CDR3 DNA is TGTGCCTGGAGTGTAACACTGAACACTGAAGCTTTCTTT. Its translation: CAWSVTLNTEAFF.